These 15 T cell receptor beta chains share one sample of origin, sequenced in a study of CD8 T cells in ankylosing spondylitis (TCRdb year 2017). Overall study outcomes, separate from this receptor: A TCR beta motif made up of eight or nine highly homologous amino acid variants appeared to be characteristic of blood from ankylosing spondylitis patients.

Receptor libraries were prepared by 5' RACE. Sequencing instrument: Illumina HiSeq 2500. The public reads were run again by TCRdb, first through fastp at Q25 and then through MiXCR, and only productive beta chains were kept. One record per CDR3 amino acid sequence lists the most common genes and DNA. The sample has almost 400,000 distinct CDR3 sequences on record, approximately 20% of them singletons. Together, the top ten hold approximately 16% of the sample. Antigen specificity for these receptors is unknown. Input material: blood, either unsorted or a sorted T cell fraction (not recorded which). The receptors come from a male donor with ankylosing spondylitis.

This clonotype was observed a few times. V usage is TRBV28 and J usage is TRBJ2-7; D not resolved. The CDR3 is 15 amino acids. Germline V gene data show CDR1 as MDHEN and CDR2 as SYDVKM. V lost 6 bases to trimming and J lost 3 bases, with 18 bases between them. CDR3 sequence: CASSPPSRLLYEQYF. The DNA of the CDR3 is TGTGCCAGCAGCCCTCCCTCTCGTCTCCTCTACGAGCAGTACTTC.

The chain links TRBV28 to TRBJ1-2; tentatively, D is TRBD1 (5 bases). Germline values: CDR1 MDHEN, CDR2 SYDVKM. CDR3 length equals 13 residues. V lost 6 bases and J 4 bases, leaving 12 bases between the germline ends. The CDR3 sequence: CASSNRQTYGYTF. The CDR3 DNA is TGTGCCAGCAGCAACCGACAGACCTATGGCTACACCTTC.

This clonotype was counted only a few times. The chain is built from TRBV6-1 and TRBJ2-5, with 8 bases lining up with TRBD1. CDR3 size: 15 residues. V dropped 4 bases and J dropped 3; count of bases not matched to a gene: 7. From germline, CDR1 is MNHNS and CDR2 SASEGT. The CDR3 loop reads CASSVFKTGEETQYF. Here the CDR3 DNA reads TGTGCCAGCAGTGTTTTCAAGACAGGGGAAGAGACCCAGTACTTC.

CDR3 amino acids: CASIRSWTDMRTNTEAFF. CDR3 nucleotides: TGTGCCAGTATCCGAAGCTGGACAGACATGAGAACGAACACTGAAGCTTTCTTT. The gene calls are TRBV19 and TRBJ1-1; D possibly corresponds to TRBD1 (6 bases). V was trimmed by 7 bases and J by 1 base, leaving 25 bases between them. The CDR3 is 18 residues long. Germline CDR1 reads LNHDA; CDR2 reads SQIVND (reference sequence). The variable domain in full, with the rest retrieved from reference TRBV19 and TRBJ1-1, is DGGITQSPKYLFRKEGQNVTLSCEQNLNHDAMYWYRQDPGQGLRLIYYSQIVNDFQKGDIAEGYSVSREKKESFPLTVTSAQKNPTAFYLCASIRSWTDMRTNTEAFFGQGTRLTVV.

This clonotype has ten or more counts. The rearrangement links TRBV14 to TRBJ2-2; D is undetermined. CDR1 is SGHDN and CDR2 is FVKESK in the germline V gene. V was clipped by 0 bases and J by 3 bases, with 8 bases between them. This CDR3 spans 15 amino acids. Here the CDR3 reads CASSQEGTDTGELFF. The CDR3 nucleotides read TGTGCCAGCAGCCAAGAAGGAACCGACACCGGGGAGCTGTTTTTT.

V usage is TRBV28 and J usage is TRBJ2-7, with 8 bases identical to TRBD2. The V segment lost 6 bases and the J segment 3 bases; nucleotides outside the gene matches: 13. The CDR3 sequence is 16 residues long. The germline CDR1 and CDR2 sequences are MDHEN and SYDVKM. The CDR3 DNA is TGTGCCAGCAGCCCCCGTATGGGGAGCGGGGGCTACGAGCAGTACTTC. Residues: CASSPRMGSGGYEQYF.

The chain combines TRBV6-5 with TRBJ1-6; D unclear. The CDR3 covers 15 residues. Trimming left V 0 bases short and J 5 bases short, with 8 bases between. Per germline, CDR1 MNHEY and CDR2 SVGAGI. The CDR3 region is CASSYSGTDNSPLHF. CDR3 bases: TGTGCCAGCAGTTACTCGGGCACGGATAATTCACCCCTCCACTTT.

This clonotype is a singleton in its sample. V is TRBV29-1 and J is TRBJ1-5; tentative D call: TRBD1 (6 bases). CDR3 length equals 14 residues. V was trimmed by 4 bases and J by 1 base, leaving 11 bases between them. Germline loops: CDR1 SQVTM, CDR2 ANQGSEA. The CDR3 loop is CSVGVGGSNQPQHF. The CDR3 nucleotides are TGCAGCGTTGGGGTAGGGGGAAGCAATCAGCCCCAGCATTTT.

V usage is TRBV5-8 and J usage is TRBJ1-4; no clear D gene. Deletions cut 4 bases from V and 8 bases from J, with 15 bases between. The CDR3 contains 14 residues. Per germline, CDR1 SGHTS and CDR2 YDEGEE. CDR3 in amino acids: CASSPVGPGEKLFF. DNA for the CDR3: TGTGCCAGCAGCCCAGTCGGCCCTGGGGAAAAACTGTTTTTT.

The chain is built from TRBV5-1 and TRBJ1-4; the match to TRBD1 covers 8 bases. There are 15 residues in the CDR3. V lost 4 bases and J lost 7; bases outside the gene matches: 9. Germline V gene lookup returns CDR1 SGHRS and CDR2 YFSETQ. The CDR3 nucleotides read TGCGCCAGCAGCACCGAATGGACAGGGACTGAAAAACTGTTTTTT. This sequence encodes CASSTEWTGTEKLFF.

This clonotype has at least ten counts. V gene TRBV12-3 or TRBV12-4 combines with J gene TRBJ2-2; D is ambiguous. The CDR3 is 13 amino acids. V gave up 6 bases and J gave up 4 bases, with 9 bases separating them. The DNA of the CDR3 is TGTGCCAGCAGCCGACCGTCCACCGGGGAGCTGTTTTTT. Translating gives CASSRPSTGELFF.

This chain connects TRBV6-2 or TRBV6-3 to TRBJ2-5; possibly TRBD1 for D (5 bases). Germline V gives CDR1 MNHEY, CDR2 SVGEGT. V was trimmed by 6 bases and J by 6 bases, leaving 11 bases between them. The CDR3 is 12 residues long. CDR3 sequence: CASSLQGQTQYF. The CDR3 DNA is TGTGCCAGCAGCCTCCAGGGCCAGACCCAGTACTTC.

This chain links TRBV10-3 with TRBJ2-7; possibly TRBD1 for D (5 bases). This CDR3 is 13 amino acids long. Germline CDR1 ENHRY, CDR2 SYGVKD. V lost 10 bases to trimming and J lost 2 bases, with 15 bases between them. As DNA, the CDR3 is TGTGCCACCTCAGACAGTACAACCTACGAGCAGTACTTC. Its translation is CATSDSTTYEQYF.

V and J are TRBV5-1 and TRBJ1-1; D possibly corresponds to TRBD1 (5 bases). This CDR3 comprises 16 residues. Germline assignment: CDR1 SGHRS and CDR2 YFSETQ. V was clipped by 1 base and J by 1 base, with 14 bases between them. The CDR3 DNA sequence: TGCGCCAGCAGCTTGCGGCCACGGGGCGAGAACACTGAAGCTTTCTTT. This encodes CASSLRPRGENTEAFF.

This clonotype occurred many times. The genes are TRBV29-1 and TRBJ1-2, with unresolved D. Trimming cost V 0 bases and J 7 bases, with 15 bases left between them. This CDR3 has 14 residues. Germline-derived CDR1 and CDR2 are SQVTM and ANQGSEA. The CDR3 sequence is CSVEEGGIRGGYTF. The CDR3 DNA reads as TGCAGCGTTGAAGAAGGAGGGATACGTGGTGGCTACACCTTC.